This T cell receptor (beta chain) originates from a study of T cell repertoires in cytomegalovirus infection. Whole-study context: Recently identified HLA-C-restricted and well-studied HLA-B-restricted CMV epitopes were used. In public TCR beta signatures, there were indications of both CMV infection and matching HLA type.

TCRdb reanalysed the reads using MiXCR and keeps one entry per CDR3 protein. This table holds about 920,000 distinct CDR3 sequences, 30% to 40% found once. In the case of this clonotype: Its specificity is unknown.

Germline assignment: CDR1 KGHSH and CDR2 LQKENI. This CDR3 comprises 14 residues. Losses at the gene ends were 3 bases for V and 3 bases for J; bases not matched to a gene: 2. The sequence was obtained from a human donor in good health (CMV status not recorded). Some clones in this sample may be carry-over from other donors' samples. The rearrangement links TRBV18 to TRBJ2-5; 9 bases are shared with TRBD2. Sample: cultured CD8+ T cells from PBMCs, taken from culture after CMV antigen stimulation. The CDR3: CASSPASGEETQYF. The CDR3 DNA is TGTGCCAGCTCACCGGCTAGCGGGGAAGAGACCCAGTACTTC. The whole variable domain, filled in from reference TRBV18 and TRBJ2-5, reads NAGVMQNPRHLVRRRGQEARLRCSPMKGHSHVYWYRQLPEEGLKFMVYLQKENIIDESGMPKERFSAEFPKEGPSILRIQQVVRGDSAAYFCASSPASGEETQYFGPGTRLLVL.